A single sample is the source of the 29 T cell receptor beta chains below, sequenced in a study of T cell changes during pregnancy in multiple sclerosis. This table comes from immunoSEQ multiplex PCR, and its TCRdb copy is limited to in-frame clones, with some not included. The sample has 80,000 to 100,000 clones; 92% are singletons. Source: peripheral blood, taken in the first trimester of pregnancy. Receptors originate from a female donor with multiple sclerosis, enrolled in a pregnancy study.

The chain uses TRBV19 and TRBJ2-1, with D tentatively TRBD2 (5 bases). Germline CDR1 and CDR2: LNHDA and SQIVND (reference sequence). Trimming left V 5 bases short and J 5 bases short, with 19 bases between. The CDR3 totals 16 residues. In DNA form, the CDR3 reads TGTGCCAGTAGTGCTGCTAGCCCCGCGATCCACAATGAGCAGTTCTTC. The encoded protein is CASSAASPAIHNEQFF.

CDR3 sequence reads: CASSIDVLAGAYEQYF. The CDR3 bases are TGTGCCAGTAGTATAGATGTGCTAGCGGGAGCCTACGAGCAGTACTTC. The chain is built from TRBV19 and TRBJ2-7, with TRBD2 matching over 10 bases. The J segment lost 2 bases and the V segment lost 0 bases, leaving 4 bases of the junction unmatched. Per germline, CDR1 LNHDA and CDR2 SQIVND (reference sequence). The CDR3 extends over 16 amino acids.

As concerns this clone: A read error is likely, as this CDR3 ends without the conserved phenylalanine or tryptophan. The CDR3 coding sequence is TGTGCCTGGAGTCCTGGTAGCGGGAGCACAGATACGCAGTATTCT. Protein product: CAWSPGSGSTDTQYS. The rearrangement links TRBV30 to TRBJ2-3, with 7 nucleotides matching TRBD2. Trimming took 2 bases from V and 0 from J; bases not matched to a gene: 5. Germline V CDR1 and CDR2: GTSNPN, SVGIG (reference sequence). This CDR3 region has 15 residues.

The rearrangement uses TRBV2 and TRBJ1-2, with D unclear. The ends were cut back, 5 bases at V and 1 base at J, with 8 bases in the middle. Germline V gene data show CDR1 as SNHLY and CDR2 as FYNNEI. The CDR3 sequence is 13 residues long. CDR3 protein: CASSRDINYGYTF. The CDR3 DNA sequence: TGTGCCAGCAGTCGCGACATTAACTATGGCTACACCTTC.

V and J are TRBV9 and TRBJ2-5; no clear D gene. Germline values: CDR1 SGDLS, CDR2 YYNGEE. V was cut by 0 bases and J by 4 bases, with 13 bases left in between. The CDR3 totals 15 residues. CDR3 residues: CASSVESTVTETQYF. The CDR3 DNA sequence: TGTGCCAGCAGCGTAGAGTCAACGGTTACAGAGACCCAGTACTTC.

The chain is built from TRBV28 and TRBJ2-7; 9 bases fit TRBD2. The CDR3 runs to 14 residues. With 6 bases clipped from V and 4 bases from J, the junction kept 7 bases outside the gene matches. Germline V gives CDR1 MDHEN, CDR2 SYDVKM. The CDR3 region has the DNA TGTGCCAGCAGACAGACTAGCGGAGAATACGAGCAGTACTTC. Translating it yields CASRQTSGEYEQYF.

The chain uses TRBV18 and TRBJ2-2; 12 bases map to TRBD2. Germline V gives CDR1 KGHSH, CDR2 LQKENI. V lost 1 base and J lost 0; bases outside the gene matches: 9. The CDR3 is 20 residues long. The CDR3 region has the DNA TGTGCCAGCTCACCACGGGAACTAGCGGGAGGAACCGCGAACACCGGGGAGCTGTTTTTT. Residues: CASSPRELAGGTANTGELFF. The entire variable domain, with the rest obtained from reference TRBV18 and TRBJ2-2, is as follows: NAGVMQNPRHLVRRRGQEARLRCSPMKGHSHVYWYRQLPEEGLKFMVYLQKENIIDESGMPKERFSAEFPKEGPSILRIQQVVRGDSAAYFCASSPRELAGGTANTGELFFGEGSRLTVL.

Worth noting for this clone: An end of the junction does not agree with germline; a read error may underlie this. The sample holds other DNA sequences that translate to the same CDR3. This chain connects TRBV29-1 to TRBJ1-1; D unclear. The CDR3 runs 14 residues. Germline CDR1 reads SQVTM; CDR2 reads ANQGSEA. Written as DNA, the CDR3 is TGCAGCGTTGACGAGGAGGTTTCGAACACTGAAGCCTTCTTT. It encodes CSVDEEVSNTEAFF.

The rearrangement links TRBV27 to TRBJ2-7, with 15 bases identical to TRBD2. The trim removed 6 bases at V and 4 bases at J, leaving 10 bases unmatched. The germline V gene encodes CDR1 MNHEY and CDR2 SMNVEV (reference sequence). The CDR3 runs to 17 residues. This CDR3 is CASSHRGGLAGGYEQYF. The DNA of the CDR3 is TGTGCCAGCAGCCACCGGGGCGGACTAGCGGGAGGGTACGAGCAGTACTTC.

The CDR3: CASSEAGVGRGDIQYF. The CDR3 DNA reads as TGTGCCAGCAGTGAAGCGGGCGTGGGGCGGGGTGACATTCAGTACTTC. The rearrangement links TRBV2 to TRBJ2-4, with D tentatively TRBD2 (6 bases). Trimming left V 0 bases short and J 8 bases short, with 17 bases between. Germline V CDR1 and CDR2: SNHLY, FYNNEI. The CDR3 runs 16 residues.

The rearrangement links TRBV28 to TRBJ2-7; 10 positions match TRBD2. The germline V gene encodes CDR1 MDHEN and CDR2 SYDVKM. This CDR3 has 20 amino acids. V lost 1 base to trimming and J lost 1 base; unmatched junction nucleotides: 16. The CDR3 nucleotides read TGTGCCAGCAGTTTATCCCCCGCTAGCGGGAGTGTGCGGTGGTCCTACGAGCAGTACTTC. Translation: CASSLSPASGSVRWSYEQYF.

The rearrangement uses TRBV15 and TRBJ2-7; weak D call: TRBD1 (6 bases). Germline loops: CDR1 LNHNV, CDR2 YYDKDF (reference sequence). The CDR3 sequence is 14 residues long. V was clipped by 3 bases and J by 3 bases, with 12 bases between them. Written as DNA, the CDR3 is TGTGCCACCAGCAGGACCCTGGACAGCTACGAGCAGTACTTC. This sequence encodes CATSRTLDSYEQYF. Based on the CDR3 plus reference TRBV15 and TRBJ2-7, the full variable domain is DAMVIQNPRYQVTQFGKPVTLSCSQTLNHNVMYWYQQKSSQAPKLLFHYYDKDFNNEADTPDNFQSRRPNTSFCFLDIRSPGLGDTAMYLCATSRTLDSYEQYFGPGTRLTVT.

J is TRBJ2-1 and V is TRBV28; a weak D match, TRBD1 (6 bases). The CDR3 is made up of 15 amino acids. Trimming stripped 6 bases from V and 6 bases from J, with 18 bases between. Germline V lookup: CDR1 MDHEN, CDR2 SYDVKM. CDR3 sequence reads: CASSLLQGWGNEQFF. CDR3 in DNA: TGTGCCAGCAGCCTGCTACAGGGTTGGGGCAATGAGCAGTTCTTC.

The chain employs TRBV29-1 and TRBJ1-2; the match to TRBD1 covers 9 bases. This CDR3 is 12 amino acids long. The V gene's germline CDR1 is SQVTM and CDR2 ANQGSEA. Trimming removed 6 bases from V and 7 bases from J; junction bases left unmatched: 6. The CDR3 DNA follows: TGCAGCGTCGGGACAGGGACGGGTGGCTACACCTTC. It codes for CSVGTGTGGYTF.

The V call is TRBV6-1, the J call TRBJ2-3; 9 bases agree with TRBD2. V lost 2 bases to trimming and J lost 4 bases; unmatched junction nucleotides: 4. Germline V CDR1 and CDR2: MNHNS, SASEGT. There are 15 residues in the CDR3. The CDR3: CASSEIAGGADTQYF. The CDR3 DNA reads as TGTGCCAGCAGTGAAATTGCGGGAGGGGCAGATACGCAGTATTTT.

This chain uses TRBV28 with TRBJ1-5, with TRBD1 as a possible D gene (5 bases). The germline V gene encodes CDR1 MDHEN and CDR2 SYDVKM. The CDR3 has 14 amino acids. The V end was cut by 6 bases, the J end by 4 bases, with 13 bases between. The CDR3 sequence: CASREQGSNQPQHF. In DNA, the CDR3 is TGTGCCAGCAGGGAGCAGGGATCAAATCAGCCCCAGCATTTT.

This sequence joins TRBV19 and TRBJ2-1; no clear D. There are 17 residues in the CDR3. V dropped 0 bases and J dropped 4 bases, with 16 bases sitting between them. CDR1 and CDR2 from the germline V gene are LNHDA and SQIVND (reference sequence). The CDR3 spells CASSIDGDGAFYNEQFF. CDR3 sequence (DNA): TGTGCCAGTAGTATAGATGGAGACGGAGCCTTTTACAATGAGCAGTTCTTC.

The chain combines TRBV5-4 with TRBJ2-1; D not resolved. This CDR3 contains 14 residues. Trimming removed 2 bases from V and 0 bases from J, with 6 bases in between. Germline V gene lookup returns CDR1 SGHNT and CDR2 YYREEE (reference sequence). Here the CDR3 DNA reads TGTGCCAGCAGCTTCTCGGGCTCCTACAATGAGCAGTTCTTC. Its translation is CASSFSGSYNEQFF.

The DNA of the CDR3 is TGTGCCAGTAGTAGACGGGGGGTGCTCTCCTACGAGCAGTACTTC. The encoded protein is CASSRRGVLSYEQYF. The chain recombines TRBV19 with TRBJ2-7, with 7 bases that match TRBD2. Germline CDR1 LNHDA, CDR2 SQIVND (reference sequence). CDR3 length equals 15 residues. Trimming cost V 4 bases and J 0 bases; bases outside gene matches: 6.

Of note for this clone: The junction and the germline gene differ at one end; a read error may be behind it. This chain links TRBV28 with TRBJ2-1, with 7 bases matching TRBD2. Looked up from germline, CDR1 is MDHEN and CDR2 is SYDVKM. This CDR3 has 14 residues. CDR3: CASTGEGSYNGQFF. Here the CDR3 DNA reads TGTGCCAGCACGGGGGAGGGTTCCTACAATGGGCAGTTCTTC.

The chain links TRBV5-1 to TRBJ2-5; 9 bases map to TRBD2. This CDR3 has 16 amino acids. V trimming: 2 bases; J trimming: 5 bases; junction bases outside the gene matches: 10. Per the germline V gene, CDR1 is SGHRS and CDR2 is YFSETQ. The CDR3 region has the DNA TGCGCCAGCAGCTTTGGATCTAGCGGGGCGGGCGAGACCCAGTACTTC. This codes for CASSFGSSGAGETQYF.

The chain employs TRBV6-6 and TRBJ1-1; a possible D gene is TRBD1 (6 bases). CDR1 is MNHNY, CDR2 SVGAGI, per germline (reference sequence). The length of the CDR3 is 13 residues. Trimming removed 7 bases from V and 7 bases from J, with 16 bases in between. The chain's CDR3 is CASTRGQGGEAFF. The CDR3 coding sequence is TGTGCCAGCACCAGGGGCCAAGGGGGTGAAGCTTTCTTT.

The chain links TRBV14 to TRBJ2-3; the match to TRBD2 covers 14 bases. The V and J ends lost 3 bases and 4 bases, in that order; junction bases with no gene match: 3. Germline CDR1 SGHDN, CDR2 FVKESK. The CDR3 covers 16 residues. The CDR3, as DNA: TGTGCCAGCAGCCATAGGACTAGCGGGAGGTCAGATACGCAGTATTTT. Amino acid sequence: CASSHRTSGRSDTQYF.

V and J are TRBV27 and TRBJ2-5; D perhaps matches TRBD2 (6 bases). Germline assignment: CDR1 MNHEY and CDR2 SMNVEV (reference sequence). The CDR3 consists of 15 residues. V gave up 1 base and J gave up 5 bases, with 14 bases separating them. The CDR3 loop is CASSLFPGGEETQYF. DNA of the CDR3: TGTGCCAGCAGTTTATTCCCAGGCGGGGAGGAGACCCAGTACTTC.

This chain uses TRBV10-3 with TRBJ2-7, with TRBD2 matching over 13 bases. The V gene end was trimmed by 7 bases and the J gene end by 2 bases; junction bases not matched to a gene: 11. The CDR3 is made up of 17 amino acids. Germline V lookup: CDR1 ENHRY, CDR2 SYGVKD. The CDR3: CAIMGLAGLGGTYEQYF. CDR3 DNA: TGTGCCATCATGGGACTAGCGGGACTAGGGGGCACCTACGAGCAGTACTTC.

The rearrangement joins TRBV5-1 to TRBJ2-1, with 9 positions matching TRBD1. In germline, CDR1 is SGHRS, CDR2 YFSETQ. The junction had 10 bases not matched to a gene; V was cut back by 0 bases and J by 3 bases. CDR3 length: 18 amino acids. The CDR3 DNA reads TGCGCCAGCAGCTTGGCACTTGATCGGGGACAGGGCTACAATGAGCAGTTCTTC. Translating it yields CASSLALDRGQGYNEQFF. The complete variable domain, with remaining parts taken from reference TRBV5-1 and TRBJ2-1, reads KAGVTQTPRYLIKTRGQQVTLSCSPISGHRSVSWYQQTPGQGLQFLFEYFSETQRNKGNFPGRFSGRQFSNSRSEMNVSTLELGDSALYLCASSLALDRGQGYNEQFFGPGTRLTVL.

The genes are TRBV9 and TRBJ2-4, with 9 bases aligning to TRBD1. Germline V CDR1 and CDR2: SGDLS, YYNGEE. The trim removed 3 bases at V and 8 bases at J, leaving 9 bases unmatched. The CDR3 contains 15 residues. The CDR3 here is CASSGYRDREDIQYF. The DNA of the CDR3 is TGTGCCAGCAGCGGTTACCGGGACAGGGAAGACATTCAGTACTTC.

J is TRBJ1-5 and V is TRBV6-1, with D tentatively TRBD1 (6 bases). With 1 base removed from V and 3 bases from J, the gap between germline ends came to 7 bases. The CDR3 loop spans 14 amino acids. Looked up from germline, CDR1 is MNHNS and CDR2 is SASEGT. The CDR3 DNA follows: TGTGCCAGCAGTGAAGGACAGGACAATCAGCCCCAGCATTTT. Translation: CASSEGQDNQPQHF.

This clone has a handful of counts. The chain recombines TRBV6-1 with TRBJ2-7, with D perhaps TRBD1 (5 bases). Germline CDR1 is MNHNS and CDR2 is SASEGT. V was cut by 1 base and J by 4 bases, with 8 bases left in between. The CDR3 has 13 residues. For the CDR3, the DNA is TGTGCCAGCAGTGAAGGACAGAGATACGAGCAGTACTTC. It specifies CASSEGQRYEQYF.